This TCR beta chain was identified during a study of CD4 T cells in relation to SARS-CoV-2 and coronaviruses. CDR1 is LGHDT and CDR2 is YNNKEL in the germline V gene (reference sequence). CDR3 length: 15 amino acids. The V and J ends lost 7 bases and 3 bases respectively, with 19 bases between them. The table came from immunoSEQ multiplex PCR; TCRdb's copy has only in-frame clones and leaves some out. The sample has about 12,000 clones, more than 55% seen once; the top ten hold more than 6.5%. Before the COVID-19 pandemic, during about 2010-2019, CD4+ T cells were taken from unexposed donors. CD4+ T cells were isolated from the cells after around 11 days of culture. In regard to this clone: The antigen remains undetermined.

This TCR derives from a human donor in good health. The sequencing sample was made of CD4+ T cells from PBMCs, cultured in vitro. The chain is built from TRBV3-1 (or the pseudogene TRBV3-2) and TRBJ2-7; a weak D match, TRBD1 (6 bases). CDR3 amino acids: CASTRDTGQDYEQYF. CDR3 coding DNA: TGTGCCAGCACCCGGGACACCGGGCAAGACTACGAGCAGTACTTC.